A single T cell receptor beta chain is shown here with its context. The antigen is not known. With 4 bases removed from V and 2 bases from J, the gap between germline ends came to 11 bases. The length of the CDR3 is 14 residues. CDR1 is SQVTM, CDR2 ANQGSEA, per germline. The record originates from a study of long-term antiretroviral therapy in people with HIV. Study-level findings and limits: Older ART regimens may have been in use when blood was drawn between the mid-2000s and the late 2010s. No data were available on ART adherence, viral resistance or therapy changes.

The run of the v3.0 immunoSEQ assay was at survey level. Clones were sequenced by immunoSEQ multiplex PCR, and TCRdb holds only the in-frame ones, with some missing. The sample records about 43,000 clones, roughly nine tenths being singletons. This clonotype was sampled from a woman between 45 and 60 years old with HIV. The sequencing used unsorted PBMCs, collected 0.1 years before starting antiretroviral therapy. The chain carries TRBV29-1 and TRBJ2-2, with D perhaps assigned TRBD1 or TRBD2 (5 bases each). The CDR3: CSVVRDPNTGELFF. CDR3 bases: TGCAGCGTTGTCCGGGACCCAAACACCGGGGAGCTGTTTTTT.